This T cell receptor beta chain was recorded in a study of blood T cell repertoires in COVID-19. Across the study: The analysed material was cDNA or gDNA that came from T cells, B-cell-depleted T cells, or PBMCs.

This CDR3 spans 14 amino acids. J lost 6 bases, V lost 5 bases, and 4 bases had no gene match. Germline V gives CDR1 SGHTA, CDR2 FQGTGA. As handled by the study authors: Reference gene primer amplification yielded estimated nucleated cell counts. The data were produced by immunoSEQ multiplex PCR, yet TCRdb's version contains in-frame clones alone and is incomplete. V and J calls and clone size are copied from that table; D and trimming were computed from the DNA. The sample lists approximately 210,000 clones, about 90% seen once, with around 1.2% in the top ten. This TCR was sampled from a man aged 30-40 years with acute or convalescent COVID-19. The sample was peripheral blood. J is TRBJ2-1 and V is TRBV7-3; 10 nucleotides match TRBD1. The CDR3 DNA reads TGTGCCAGCAGCCCCCGGGACAGGGGCAATGAGCAGTTCTTC. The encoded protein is CASSPRDRGNEQFF.